This TCR beta chain was captured by sequencing in a study of blood T cell repertoires in COVID-19. Data came from immunoSEQ multiplex PCR; TCRdb stores just in-frame clones and leaves some out. The repertoire consists of about 320,000 clones, with 90% to 95% occurring once and the leading ten covering around 3.9%. The CDR3 is 16 amino acids. CDR1 is GTSNPN, CDR2 SVGIG, per germline (reference sequence). Trimming took 3 bases from V and 9 from J; bases not matched to a gene: 13. The chain joins TRBV30 to TRBJ1-6, with 8 bases identical to TRBD1. The TCR comes from a woman in her twenties or thirties who had been exposed to COVID-19. Sequencing was performed on PBMCs or T cells enriched from blood (not recorded which). The CDR3 bases are TGTGCCTGGAGCTTAGCAGGGGGCAGATCTAGTTCACCCCTCCACTTT. Protein sequence: CAWSLAGGRSSSPLHF.